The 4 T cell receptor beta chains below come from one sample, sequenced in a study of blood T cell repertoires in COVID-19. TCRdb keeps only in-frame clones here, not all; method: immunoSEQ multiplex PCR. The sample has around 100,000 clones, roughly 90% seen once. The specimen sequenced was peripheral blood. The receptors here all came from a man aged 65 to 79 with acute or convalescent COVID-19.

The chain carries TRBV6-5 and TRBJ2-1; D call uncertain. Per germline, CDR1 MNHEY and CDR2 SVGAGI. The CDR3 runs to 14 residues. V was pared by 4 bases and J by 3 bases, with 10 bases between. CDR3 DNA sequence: TGTGCCAGCAGTTCCCTAACAGTCTACAATGAGCAGTTCTTC. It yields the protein CASSSLTVYNEQFF.

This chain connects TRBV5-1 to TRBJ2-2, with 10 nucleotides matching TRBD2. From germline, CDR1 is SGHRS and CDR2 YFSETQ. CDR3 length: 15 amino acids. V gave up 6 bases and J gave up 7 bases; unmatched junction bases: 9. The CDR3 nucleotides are TGCGCCAGCACTACCCAGCGGGGGGGCTTCGGGGAGCTGTTTTTT. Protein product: CASTTQRGGFGELFF. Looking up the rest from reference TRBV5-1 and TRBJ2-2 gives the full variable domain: KAGVTQTPRYLIKTRGQQVTLSCSPISGHRSVSWYQQTPGQGLQFLFEYFSETQRNKGNFPGRFSGRQFSNSRSEMNVSTLELGDSALYLCASTTQRGGFGELFFGEGSRLTVL.

CDR3 bases: TGTGCCAGCAGCTTGAAAGTTAGCGGGGGCCTTAGCTCCTACGAGCAGTACTTC. It specifies CASSLKVSGGLSSYEQYF. The V and J genes are TRBV5-4 and TRBJ2-7; 9 bases match TRBD2. Germline V gene sequence: CDR1 SGHNT, CDR2 YYREEE (reference sequence). Germline trimming cut 1 base from V and 0 bases from J; bases unmatched to any gene: 11. This CDR3 is 18 amino acids long.

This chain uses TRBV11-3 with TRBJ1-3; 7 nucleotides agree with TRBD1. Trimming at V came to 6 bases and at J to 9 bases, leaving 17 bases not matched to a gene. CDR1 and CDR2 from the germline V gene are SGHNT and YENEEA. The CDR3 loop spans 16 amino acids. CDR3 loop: CASSQTWTGSVVTIYF. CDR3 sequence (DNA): TGTGCCAGCAGTCAAACCTGGACAGGAAGTGTAGTCACCATATATTTT.